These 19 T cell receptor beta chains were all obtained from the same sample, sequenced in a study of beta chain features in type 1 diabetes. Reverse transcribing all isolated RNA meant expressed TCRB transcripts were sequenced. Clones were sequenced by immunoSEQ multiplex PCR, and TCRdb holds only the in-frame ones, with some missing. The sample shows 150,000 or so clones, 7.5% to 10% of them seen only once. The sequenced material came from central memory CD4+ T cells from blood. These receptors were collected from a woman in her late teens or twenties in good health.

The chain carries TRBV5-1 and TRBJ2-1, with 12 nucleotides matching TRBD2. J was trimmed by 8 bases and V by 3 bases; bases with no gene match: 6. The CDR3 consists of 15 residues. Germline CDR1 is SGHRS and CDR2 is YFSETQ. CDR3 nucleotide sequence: TGCGCCAGCAGCTCGGGACTAGCGGGTATGGATGAGCAGTTCTTC. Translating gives CASSSGLAGMDEQFF.

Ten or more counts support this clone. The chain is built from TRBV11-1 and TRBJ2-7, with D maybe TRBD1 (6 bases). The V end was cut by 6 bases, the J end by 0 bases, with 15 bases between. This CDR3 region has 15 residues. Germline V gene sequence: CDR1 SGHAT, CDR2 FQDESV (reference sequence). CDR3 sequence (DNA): TGTGCCAGCAGACTTACGGCGGACAGCTCCTACGAGCAGTACTTC. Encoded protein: CASRLTADSSYEQYF.

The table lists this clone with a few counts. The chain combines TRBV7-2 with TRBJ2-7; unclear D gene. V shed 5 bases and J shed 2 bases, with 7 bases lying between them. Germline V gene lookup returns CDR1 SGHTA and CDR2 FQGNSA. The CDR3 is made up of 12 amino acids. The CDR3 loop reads CASSATPYEQYF. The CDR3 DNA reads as TGTGCCAGCAGCGCGACTCCCTACGAGCAGTACTTC. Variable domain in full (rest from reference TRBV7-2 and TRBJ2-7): GAGVSQSPSNKVTEKGKDVELRCDPISGHTALYWYRQSLGQGLEFLIYFQGNSAPDKSGLPSDRFSAERTGGSVSTLTIQRTQQEDSAVYLCASSATPYEQYFGPGTRLTVT.

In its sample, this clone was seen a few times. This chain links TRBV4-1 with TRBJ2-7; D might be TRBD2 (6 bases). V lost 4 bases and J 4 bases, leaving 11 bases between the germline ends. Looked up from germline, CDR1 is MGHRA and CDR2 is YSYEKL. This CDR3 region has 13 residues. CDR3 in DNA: TGCGCCAGCAGCCCGCTCGCGGGATACGAGCAGTACTTC. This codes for CASSPLAGYEQYF.

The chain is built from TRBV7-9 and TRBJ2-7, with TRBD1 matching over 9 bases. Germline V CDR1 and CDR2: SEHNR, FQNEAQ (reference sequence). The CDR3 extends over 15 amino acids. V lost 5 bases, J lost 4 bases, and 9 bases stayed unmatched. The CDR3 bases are TGTGCCAGCAGCCCAGCCGGGACAGGGTCTTACGAGCAGTACTTC. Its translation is CASSPAGTGSYEQYF.

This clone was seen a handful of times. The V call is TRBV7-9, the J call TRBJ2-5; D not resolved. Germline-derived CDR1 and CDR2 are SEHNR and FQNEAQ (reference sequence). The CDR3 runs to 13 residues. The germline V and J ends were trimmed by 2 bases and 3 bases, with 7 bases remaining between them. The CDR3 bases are TGTGCCAGCAGCTTAATGGAGAAAGAGACCCAGTACTTC. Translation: CASSLMEKETQYF.

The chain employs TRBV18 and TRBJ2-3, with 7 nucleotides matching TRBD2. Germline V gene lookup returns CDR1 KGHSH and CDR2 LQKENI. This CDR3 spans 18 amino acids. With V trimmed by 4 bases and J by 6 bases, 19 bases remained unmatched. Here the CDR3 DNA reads TGTGCCAGCTCACAGCAAGGAGGCGCCGGACTAGGCTCTGATACGCAGTATTTT. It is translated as CASSQQGGAGLGSDTQYF.

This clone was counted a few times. CDR3 loop: CASRGLAGRRHNEQFF. The CDR3 nucleotides are TGTGCCAGCAGAGGACTAGCGGGACGCAGGCACAATGAGCAGTTCTTC. The chain uses TRBV11-2 and TRBJ2-1; TRBD2 agrees at 12 bases. The CDR3 length is 16 residues. CDR1 and CDR2 from the germline V gene are SGHAT and FQNNGV. Germline trimming cut 6 bases from V and 5 bases from J; bases unmatched to any gene: 8.

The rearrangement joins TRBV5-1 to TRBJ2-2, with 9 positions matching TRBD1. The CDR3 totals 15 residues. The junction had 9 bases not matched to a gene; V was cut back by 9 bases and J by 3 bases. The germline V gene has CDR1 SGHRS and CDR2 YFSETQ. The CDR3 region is CATNTGGADTGELFF. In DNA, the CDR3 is TGCGCCACCAATACAGGGGGCGCGGACACCGGGGAGCTGTTTTTT.

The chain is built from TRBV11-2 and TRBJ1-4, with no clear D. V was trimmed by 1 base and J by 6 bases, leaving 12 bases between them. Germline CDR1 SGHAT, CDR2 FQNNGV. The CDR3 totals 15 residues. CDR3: CASSLGWSPYEKLFF. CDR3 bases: TGTGCCAGCAGCTTAGGCTGGAGCCCTTATGAAAAACTGTTTTTT.

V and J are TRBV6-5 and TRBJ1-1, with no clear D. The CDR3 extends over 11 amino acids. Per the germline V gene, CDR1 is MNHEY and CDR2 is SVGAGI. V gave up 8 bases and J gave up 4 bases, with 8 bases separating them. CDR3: CASSRGTEAFF. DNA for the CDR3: TGTGCCAGCTCCAGAGGCACTGAAGCTTTCTTT.

CDR3 loop: CVTGDSSGNTIYF. CDR3 nucleotide sequence: TGTGTAACTGGGGACAGCTCTGGAAACACCATATATTTT. The chain combines TRBV28 with TRBJ1-3; 7 positions match TRBD1. CDR1 and CDR2 (germline): MDHEN, SYDVKM. The CDR3 runs to 13 residues. The variable domain in full, with the rest retrieved from reference TRBV28 and TRBJ1-3, is DVKVTQSSRYLVKRTGEKVFLECVQDMDHENMFWYRQDPGLGLRLIYFSYDVKMKEKGDIPEGYSVSREKKERFSLILESASTNQTSMYLCVTGDSSGNTIYFGEGSWLTVV.

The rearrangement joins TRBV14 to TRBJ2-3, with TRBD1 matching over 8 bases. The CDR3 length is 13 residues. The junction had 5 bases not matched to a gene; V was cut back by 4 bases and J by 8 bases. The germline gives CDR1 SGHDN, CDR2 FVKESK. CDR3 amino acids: CASSPGQGGTQYF. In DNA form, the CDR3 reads TGTGCCAGCAGCCCAGGACAGGGAGGTACGCAGTATTTT.

The chain's CDR3 is CASTSPRGWSYEQYF. The CDR3 DNA reads TGTGCCAGCACCAGCCCCCGCGGATGGTCCTACGAGCAGTACTTC. This chain connects TRBV9 to TRBJ2-7; the D is unclear. The CDR3 runs 15 residues. Germline V gene sequence: CDR1 SGDLS, CDR2 YYNGEE. V gave up 6 bases and J gave up 1 base, with 17 bases separating them.

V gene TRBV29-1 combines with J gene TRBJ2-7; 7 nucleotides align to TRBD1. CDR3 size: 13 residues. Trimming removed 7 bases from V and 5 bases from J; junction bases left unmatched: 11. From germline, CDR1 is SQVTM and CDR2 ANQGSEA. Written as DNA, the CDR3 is TGCAGCGGAGGTGGGACAGACCCCAACGAGCAGTACTTC. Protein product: CSGGGTDPNEQYF.

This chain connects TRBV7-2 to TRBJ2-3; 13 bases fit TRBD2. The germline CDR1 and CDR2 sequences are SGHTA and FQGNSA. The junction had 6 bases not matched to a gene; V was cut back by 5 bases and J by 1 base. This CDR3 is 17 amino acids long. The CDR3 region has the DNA TGTGCCAGCAGCGTAAGACTAGCGGGGGGCCGCACAGATACGCAGTATTTT. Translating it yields CASSVRLAGGRTDTQYF. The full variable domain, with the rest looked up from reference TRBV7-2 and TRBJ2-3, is GAGVSQSPSNKVTEKGKDVELRCDPISGHTALYWYRQSLGQGLEFLIYFQGNSAPDKSGLPSDRFSAERTGGSVSTLTIQRTQQEDSAVYLCASSVRLAGGRTDTQYFGPGTRLTVL.

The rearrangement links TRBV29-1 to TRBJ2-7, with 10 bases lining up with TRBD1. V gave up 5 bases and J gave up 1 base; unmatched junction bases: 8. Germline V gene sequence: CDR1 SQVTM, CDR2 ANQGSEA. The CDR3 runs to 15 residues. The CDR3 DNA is TGCAGCGTTAAAATACCGGGACAGGGGTCCTACGAGCAGTACTTC. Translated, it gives CSVKIPGQGSYEQYF.

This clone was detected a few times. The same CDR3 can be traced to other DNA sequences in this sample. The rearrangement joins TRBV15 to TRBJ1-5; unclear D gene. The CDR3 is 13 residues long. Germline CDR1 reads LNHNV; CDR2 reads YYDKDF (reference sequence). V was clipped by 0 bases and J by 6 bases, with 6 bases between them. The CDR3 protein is CATSRDRSQPQHF. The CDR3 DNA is TGTGCCACCAGCAGAGATCGTAGTCAGCCCCAGCATTTT.

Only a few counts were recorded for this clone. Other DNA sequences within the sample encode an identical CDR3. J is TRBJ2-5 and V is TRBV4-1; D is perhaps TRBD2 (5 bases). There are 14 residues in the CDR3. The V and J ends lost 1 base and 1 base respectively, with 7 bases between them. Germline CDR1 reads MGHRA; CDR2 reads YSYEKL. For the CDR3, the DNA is TGCGCCAGCAGCCAAGCGGACTCCCAAGAGACCCAGTACTTC. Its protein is CASSQADSQETQYF.